This T cell receptor beta chain was obtained from a study of immune evolution from preneoplasia to lung adenocarcinoma. General study points: KRAS-mutant nodules had the highest T cell clonality.

Germline V gene data show CDR1 as WSHSY and CDR2 as SAAADI. The CDR3 sequence is 16 residues long. Trimming removed 1 base from V and 0 bases from J, with 10 bases in between. In the case of this clone: Its antigen is not known.

Sequencing used immunoSEQ multiplex PCR; TCRdb keeps in-frame clones, though not all of them. Among about 40,000 clones, 74% were seen once, and the ten largest hold under 7.5%. This sequence was found in a person in their sixties with lung adenocarcinoma. Sequencing was done on a sample of FFPE invasive lung adenocarcinoma tissue. V is TRBV10-2 and J is TRBJ2-4, with D unclear. The CDR3 sequence: CASSEFMGLAKNIQYF. CDR3 DNA: TGCGCCAGCAGTGAGTTTATGGGCCTAGCCAAAAACATTCAGTACTTC.